These T cell receptor beta chains were read from a single sample in a study of cytomegalovirus exposure and HLA in healthy donors. This table comes from immunoSEQ multiplex PCR, and its TCRdb copy is limited to in-frame clones, with some not included. The table lists about 82,000 clones, roughly 94% of them singletons. The sequenced sample consisted of PBMCs. Receptors originate from a woman aged 18-29 years in good health and CMV-seronegative. Both conserved end residues are part of each CDR3. A D gene is named only where the DNA matches it firmly. Size is stated for part of the rows, as once, few or many counts, or as a class when the clone is expanded.

clone size	V gene	D gene	J gene	CDR3 DNA	CDR3 protein
-	TRBV6-5	-	TRBJ2-7	TGTGCCAGCAGTTACTTACACAGGCTCTCCGAGCAGTACTTC	CASSYLHRLSEQYF
once	TRBV25-1	TRBD2	TRBJ2-7	TGTGCCAGCAGTGATGCGGGAGGATATTACGAGCAGTACTTC	CASSDAGGYYEQYF
-	TRBV7-8	TRBD2	TRBJ2-1	TGTGCCAGCAGCTTAGCGAGCGGACTAGCGGGAGCGTCGTACAATGAGCAGTTCTTC	CASSLASGLAGASYNEQFF
-	TRBV9	-	TRBJ2-3	TGTGCCAGCAGCGTAAAAGGGGAAACAGATACGCAGTATTTT	CASSVKGETDTQYF
-	TRBV7-2	TRBD1	TRBJ2-4	TGTGCCAGCAGCCCAGACAGGGGTTTAGCCAAAAACATTCAGTACTTC	CASSPDRGLAKNIQYF
-	TRBV11-2	TRBD1	TRBJ2-5	TGTGCCAGCAGGCGGGGGACAGGGGGCACCCAAGAGACCCAGTACTTC	CASRRGTGGTQETQYF
-	TRBV11-2	-	TRBJ1-4	TGTGCCAGCAGCTTTTACAGGGAGGGGGAAAAACTGTTTTTT	CASSFYREGEKLFF
-	TRBV5-1	TRBD1	TRBJ2-7	TGCGCCAGCAGCTTCGGACAGGGGGCGCAGTACTTC	CASSFGQGAQYF
-	TRBV2	TRBD1	TRBJ2-5	TGTGCCAGCAGTGAGCCCGGACAGGTCCATAGGGGGGAGACCCAGTACTTC	CASSEPGQVHRGETQYF
-	TRBV4-3	TRBD1	TRBJ1-2	TGCGCCAGCAGCCAAGAAGTCCGGACAGGGCCTAACTATGGCTACACCTTC	CASSQEVRTGPNYGYTF
-	TRBV18	TRBD1	TRBJ2-5	TGTGCCAGCTCACCAGAGGGGGCAGCGGAGACCCAGTACTTC	CASSPEGAAETQYF
-	TRBV5-4	-	TRBJ1-3	TGTGCCAGCAGCGGAACAGGGTTACCTGGAAACACCATATATTTT	CASSGTGLPGNTIYF
-	TRBV10-3	TRBD1	TRBJ2-7	TGTGCCATTGGGACAGGCCATTTCTACGAGCAGTACTTC	CAIGTGHFYEQYF
-	TRBV6-1	TRBD1	TRBJ2-7	TGTGCCTGTTGGCCGACAGGGATAGACGCCGTTGAGCAGTACTTC	CACWPTGIDAVEQYF
-	TRBV7-8	TRBD1	TRBJ1-4	TGTGCCAGCAGCTTTGGGTACAGGGGCCGAAGAGACGAAAAACTGTTTTTT	CASSFGYRGRRDEKLFF
-	TRBV18	TRBD2	TRBJ2-1	TGTGCCAGCTCACGTTCCAGCGGGGGGGACAATGAGCAGTTCTTC	CASSRSSGGDNEQFF
-	TRBV25-1	-	TRBJ1-1	TGTGCCAGCAGTGGCTCCCGAGAGAACACTGAAGCTTTCTTT	CASSGSRENTEAFF
-	TRBV9	TRBD2	TRBJ2-5	TGTGCCAGCAGCCCTCGCCCCGGGACTAGCGGGAGTGGAGAGACCCAGTACTTC	CASSPRPGTSGSGETQYF
-	TRBV1	-	TRBJ1-5	TGCACCAGCAAAGGACAGGGTTTCCCATTGGATCAGCCCCAGCATTTT	CTSKGQGFPLDQPQHF
once	TRBV28	TRBD1	TRBJ1-5	TGTGCCAGCAGTTCGCTGGACAGGGTTGACCAGCCCCAGCATTTT	CASSSLDRVDQPQHF
-	TRBV15	TRBD2	TRBJ2-3	TGTGCCACCAGCAGAGTTGGCGGGAGGGCCCAAGATACGCAGTATTTT	CATSRVGGRAQDTQYF
-	TRBV5-1	-	TRBJ1-2	TGCGCCAGCAGCCCCAACGGGAGGGCGGGAATCTATGGCTACACCTTC	CASSPNGRAGIYGYTF
-	TRBV10-2	TRBD1	TRBJ1-1	TGCGCCAGCAAGAACAGGGGGCAGACTGAAGCTTTCTTT	CASKNRGQTEAFF
-	TRBV19	-	TRBJ1-1	TGTGCCAGTACCAGAAGGGGCTTGAACACTGAAGCTTTCTTT	CASTRRGLNTEAFF
-	TRBV5-6	-	TRBJ1-1	TGTGCCAGCAATCGGTGGGGGAGGTACACTGAAGCTTTCTTT	CASNRWGRYTEAFF
-	TRBV4-3	TRBD2	TRBJ2-6	TGCGCCAGCAGCCAAGGTTCACTAGCGGACTCTGGGGCCAACGTCCTGACTTTC	CASSQGSLADSGANVLTF
-	TRBV5-1	-	TRBJ2-5	TGCGCCAGCAGCTTGGCCCAGGAGACCCAGTACTTC	CASSLAQETQYF
-	TRBV5-1	TRBD1	TRBJ2-2	TGCGCCAGCAGCTCTGGACAGGGGATGACCGGGGAGCTGTTTTTT	CASSSGQGMTGELFF
-	TRBV6-5	TRBD1	TRBJ1-3	TGTGCCAGCAGCCCGGACAGGTTCGGGGGAAACACCATATATTTT	CASSPDRFGGNTIYF
-	TRBV28	TRBD1	TRBJ1-5	TGTGCCAGCAGTTGGACAGGTAGGGGCAATCAGCCCCAGCATTTT	CASSWTGRGNQPQHF
-	TRBV19	TRBD2	TRBJ2-1	TGTGCCAGTAGGCTAGCGGGGGACAATGAGCAGTTCTTC	CASRLAGDNEQFF
-	TRBV5-4	-	TRBJ1-4	TGTGCCAGCAGCGAAGGGCCCCTAGCGACTAATGAAAAACTGTTTTTT	CASSEGPLATNEKLFF
-	TRBV5-5	TRBD2	TRBJ2-7	TGTGCCAGCAGCTTGAGGAGCGGGTTCACTAGCGGGAAGTACGAGCAGTACTTC	CASSLRSGFTSGKYEQYF
-	TRBV6-6	-	TRBJ1-5	TGTGCCAGCAGAATCGACAGGACTCCAAATCAGCCCCAGCATTTT	CASRIDRTPNQPQHF
-	TRBV5-1	TRBD2	TRBJ2-1	TGCGCCAGCAGCTTGGGGACTAGCGGGAGAAATGAGCAGTTCTTC	CASSLGTSGRNEQFF
-	TRBV7-6	TRBD1	TRBJ2-7	TGTGCCAGCAGCTTAAAAACAGGGGCTACCCTCCGACCCTACGAGCAGTACTTC	CASSLKTGATLRPYEQYF
-	TRBV4-1	-	TRBJ2-5	TGCGCCAGCAGCCCCTGGGAGAAAGAGACCCAGTACTTC	CASSPWEKETQYF
-	TRBV5-4	TRBD2	TRBJ2-2	TGTGCCAGCAGCTCACCCTCCGGGACTACGAACACCGGGGAGCTGTTTTTT	CASSSPSGTTNTGELFF
-	TRBV5-4	-	TRBJ1-1	TGTGCTACGAGGGATCAGGGGAGGGACACTGAAGCTTTCTTT	CATRDQGRDTEAFF
-	TRBV5-8	-	TRBJ1-5	TGTGCCAGCAGCCCGGGACATACTAGCAATCAGCCCCAGCATTTT	CASSPGHTSNQPQHF
-	TRBV5-4	TRBD2	TRBJ2-7	TGTGCCAGCAGCTTATCCGGGACTAGCGGGGGGGCAGCCTACGAGCAGTACTTC	CASSLSGTSGGAAYEQYF
-	TRBV6-5	TRBD2	TRBJ2-3	TGTGCCAGCAGCTCGGGACTAGGGAGCACAGATACGCAGTATTTT	CASSSGLGSTDTQYF
-	TRBV19	TRBD1	TRBJ2-7	TGTGCCAGTCAAGACAGGGACCGGGTTGGCTACGAGCAGTACTTC	CASQDRDRVGYEQYF
-	TRBV27	-	TRBJ2-1	TGTGCCAGCAGTTTATTTGACTTCAACAATGAGCAGTTCTTC	CASSLFDFNNEQFF
-	TRBV11-2	-	TRBJ2-4	TGTGCCAGCAGCTTTGGACAACCTTTAGCCAAAAACATTCAGTACTTC	CASSFGQPLAKNIQYF
once	TRBV18	-	TRBJ2-2	TGTGCCAGCTTCACACAGGGAAGACGGAACACCGGGGAGCTGTTTTTT	CASFTQGRRNTGELFF
-	TRBV5-1	TRBD1	TRBJ1-1	TGCGCCAGCAGCCAGGGACAGTCCACTGAAGCTTTCTTT	CASSQGQSTEAFF
-	TRBV4-1	TRBD2	TRBJ2-3	TGCGCCAGCAGCCAAGAGACCCAACTAGCGACAACCACAGATACGCAGTATTTT	CASSQETQLATTTDTQYF
-	TRBV11-2	-	TRBJ1-1	TGTGCCAGCAGCCCCAGGGTGGACACTGAAGCTTTCTTT	CASSPRVDTEAFF
-	TRBV19	TRBD1	TRBJ1-1	TGTGCCAGTAGTACCGACAGGGCAAACACTGAAGCTTTCTTT	CASSTDRANTEAFF
-	TRBV6-5	-	TRBJ2-5	TGTGCCAGCAGTTACTCGATCCGGGTCCAAGAGACCCAGTACTTC	CASSYSIRVQETQYF